One sample yielded the 10 T cell receptor beta chains listed below, sequenced in a study of T cell responses to AZD1222 COVID-19 vaccine. Produced via immunoSEQ multiplex PCR; TCRdb's table is partial and in-frame only. The data show about 130,000 clones, 70% to 90% seen once. The material sequenced was peripheral blood, taken on day 0 of AZD1222 vaccination. Receptors were obtained from an adult in good health.

The J gene is TRBJ1-5, the V gene TRBV6-6; TRBD1 matches 10 bases. Trimming removed 4 bases from V and 7 bases from J; junction bases left unmatched: 7. Germline V gives CDR1 MNHNY, CDR2 SVGAGI (reference sequence). CDR3 length equals 15 residues. DNA of the CDR3: TGTGCCAGCAGTTTGGGACAGGGGAACGTGCAGCCCCAGCATTTT. Translating it yields CASSLGQGNVQPQHF.

The table lists this clone with a count of one. The chain couples TRBV20-1 to TRBJ2-3, with D uncertain. V lost 3 bases to trimming and J lost 2 bases, with 15 bases between them. This CDR3 is 15 amino acids long. The V gene's germline CDR1 is DFQATT and CDR2 SNEGSKA (reference sequence). CDR3 sequence reads: CSASFQGTNTDTQYF. The CDR3 DNA is TGCAGTGCTAGTTTTCAAGGAACGAACACAGATACGCAGTATTTT.

This chain uses TRBV18 with TRBJ2-3; 8 bases map to TRBD1. CDR3 length: 16 residues. Germline CDR1 KGHSH, CDR2 LQKENI. V lost 2 bases and J lost 0; bases outside the gene matches: 4. CDR3 in amino acids: CASSPYRGTSTDTQYF. In DNA, the CDR3 is TGTGCCAGCTCACCATACAGGGGGACTAGCACAGATACGCAGTATTTT.

CDR3 DNA: TGTGCCAGCAGCTTAAATTGGGGCACCGGGGAGCTGTTTTTT. It translates to CASSLNWGTGELFF. The chain has TRBV11-3 and TRBJ2-2, with no clear D. Looked up from germline, CDR1 is SGHNT and CDR2 is YENEEA. V was trimmed by 2 bases and J by 4 bases, leaving 8 bases between them. The CDR3 has 14 amino acids.

The chain employs TRBV10-3 and TRBJ2-6; 7 bases match TRBD2. CDR3 length: 20 residues. V gave up 0 bases and J gave up 1 base; unmatched junction bases: 12. The V gene's germline CDR1 is ENHRY and CDR2 SYGVKD. The CDR3 region has the DNA TGTGCCATCAGTGAGTCTGGCAGTCGCCCGCGGGAGTCTGGGGCCAACGTCCTGACTTTC. Protein sequence: CAISESGSRPRESGANVLTF.

The chain carries TRBV3-1 (or the pseudogene TRBV3-2) and TRBJ1-2, with D perhaps TRBD1 (5 bases). Trimming took 4 bases from V and 6 from J, leaving 12 bases between them. In germline, CDR1 is LGHDT, CDR2 YNNKEL (reference sequence). The CDR3 runs to 13 residues. This CDR3 is CASSPPQGNGYTF. The CDR3 nucleotides are TGTGCCAGCAGCCCCCCGCAGGGCAATGGCTACACCTTC.

The chain uses TRBV6-5 and TRBJ1-1, with D uncertain. The germline V gene has CDR1 MNHEY and CDR2 SVGAGI. V lost 0 bases and J lost 0, with 8 bases in between. The CDR3 extends over 15 amino acids. As DNA, the CDR3 is TGTGCCAGCAGTTACTCAGGCCAGCTGAACACTGAAGCTTTCTTT. Its translation is CASSYSGQLNTEAFF.

The J gene is TRBJ2-1, the V gene TRBV7-9; TRBD2 matches at 9 bases. V lost 4 bases and J lost 0; bases outside the gene matches: 10. The CDR3 spans 18 residues. CDR1 and CDR2 (germline): SEHNR, FQNEAQ (reference sequence). CDR3 nucleotides: TGTGCCAGCAGCTCCGATCGACTAGCGGCTAGCTCCTACAATGAGCAGTTCTTC. Residues: CASSSDRLAASSYNEQFF.

The genes are TRBV12-3 or TRBV12-4 and TRBJ1-1; D is unresolved. The CDR3 sequence is 13 residues long. V lost 2 bases and J 6 bases, leaving 10 bases between the germline ends. The CDR3 reads CASSLLRYSEAFF. CDR3 in DNA: TGTGCCAGCAGTTTACTCCGATACTCTGAAGCTTTCTTT.

This rearrangement joins TRBV2 to TRBJ1-1; D is undetermined. Germline V gene lookup returns CDR1 SNHLY and CDR2 FYNNEI. CDR3 length equals 14 residues. V was pared by 4 bases and J by 6 bases, with 15 bases between. The CDR3 region is CASSGDTNLAEAFF. CDR3 DNA sequence: TGTGCCAGCAGTGGCGACACTAACCTCGCTGAAGCTTTCTTT.